This T cell receptor (beta chain) was sequenced in a study of shared clonotypes between healthy human individuals. Study-wide results and limits: For naive CD4 cells, 4.5% to 6.5% of clonotypes were shared across a few donors.

On this clone: Its antigen is unidentified.

The naive CD8 population came from CD45RO-negative cells selected for CCR7, without terminally differentiated effector memory CD45RA+ cells. Donors had no recently reported acute infections or vaccinations and were HIV-negative. Sorted-subset replicate PCR reactions contained roughly 190 ng DNA, corresponding to roughly 29,000 T cell genomes. Only in-frame clones appear in the TCRdb table, and some are missing; sequencing was by immunoSEQ multiplex PCR. The table has around 600,000 clones, approximately 95% seen once. Sequencing used naive CD8+ T cells sorted from blood. The sequence was collected from a woman aged 25 to 39 in good health.

In nucleotides, the CDR3 is TGTGCCAGCAGCATCGGACCCGACAATGAGCAGTTCTTC. Translated, it gives CASSIGPDNEQFF. This rearrangement joins TRBV9 to TRBJ2-1; D gene ambiguous. CDR1 is SGDLS, CDR2 YYNGEE, per germline. The CDR3 consists of 13 residues. The ends were cut back, 4 bases at V and 5 bases at J, with 10 bases in the middle. The variable domain in full, with the rest retrieved from reference TRBV9 and TRBJ2-1, is DSGVTQTPKHLITATGQRVTLRCSPRSGDLSVYWYQQSLDQGLQFLIQYYNGEERAKGNILERFSAQQFPDLHSELNLSSLELGDSALYFCASSIGPDNEQFFGPGTRLTVL.